Presented here are 6 T cell receptor beta chains from one specimen sequenced in a study of blood T cell repertoires in COVID-19. Sequencing used immunoSEQ multiplex PCR; TCRdb keeps in-frame clones, though not all of them. The data contain hundreds of thousands of clones, almost 90% of them singletons. The source material was peripheral blood. Receptors were obtained from a man older than 75 with acute or convalescent COVID-19.

This sequence joins TRBV7-2 and TRBJ2-5, with 7 bases lining up with TRBD2. The CDR3 runs to 14 residues. V was pared by 1 base and J by 5 bases, with 4 bases of the junction left unmatched. Germline V gives CDR1 SGHTA, CDR2 FQGNSA. The CDR3 DNA follows: TGTGCCAGCAGCTTAGGACTAGCCCGGGAGACCCAGTACTTC. This encodes CASSLGLARETQYF.

The rearrangement uses TRBV18 and TRBJ1-1; D uncertain. CDR1 and CDR2 from the germline V gene are KGHSH and LQKENI. The CDR3 is 14 amino acids. V dropped 0 bases and J dropped 1 base, with 6 bases sitting between them. CDR3 in amino acids: CASSPPGRNTEAFF. The CDR3 DNA reads TGTGCCAGCTCACCACCGGGGAGGAACACTGAAGCTTTCTTT.

The chain couples TRBV18 to TRBJ2-7; 8 bases fit TRBD1. In germline, CDR1 is KGHSH, CDR2 LQKENI. CDR3 length: 14 residues. V was pared by 6 bases and J by 5 bases, with 9 bases of the junction left unmatched. CDR3 sequence reads: CASSPGTGQDEQYF. Written as DNA, the CDR3 is TGTGCCAGCTCCCCCGGGACAGGACAGGACGAGCAGTACTTC. The full variable domain, with the rest looked up from reference TRBV18 and TRBJ2-7, is NAGVMQNPRHLVRRRGQEARLRCSPMKGHSHVYWYRQLPEEGLKFMVYLQKENIIDESGMPKERFSAEFPKEGPSILRIQQVVRGDSAAYFCASSPGTGQDEQYFGPGTRLTVT.

The chain is built from TRBV6-2 or TRBV6-3 and TRBJ2-7; 10 nucleotides match TRBD1. The CDR3 covers 14 residues. Germline values: CDR1 MNHEY, CDR2 SVGEGT. V lost 1 base, J lost 3 bases, and 0 bases stayed unmatched. CDR3 nucleotides: TGTGCCAGCAGTTACTGGACAGGGGGCTACGAGCAGTACTTC. Its protein is CASSYWTGGYEQYF.

The chain is built from TRBV25-1 and TRBJ2-2; TRBD1 matches at 8 bases. Germline CDR1 and CDR2: MGHDK and SYGVNS. The CDR3 runs to 16 residues. V dropped 1 base and J dropped 5; count of bases not matched to a gene: 6. DNA of the CDR3: TGTGCCAGCAGTGAATCAGGACAGGGAAGGACCGGGGAGCTGTTTTTT. The encoded protein is CASSESGQGRTGELFF.

The chain joins TRBV2 to TRBJ1-5; D uncertain. Trimming shortened V by 7 bases and J by 6 bases, and 16 bases separated the two germline ends. Germline values: CDR1 SNHLY, CDR2 FYNNEI. The CDR3 is 14 residues long. CDR3 coding DNA: TGTGCCAGCACGGTCGGGAGGGCAGGTCAGCCCCAGCATTTT. Translated: CASTVGRAGQPQHF.